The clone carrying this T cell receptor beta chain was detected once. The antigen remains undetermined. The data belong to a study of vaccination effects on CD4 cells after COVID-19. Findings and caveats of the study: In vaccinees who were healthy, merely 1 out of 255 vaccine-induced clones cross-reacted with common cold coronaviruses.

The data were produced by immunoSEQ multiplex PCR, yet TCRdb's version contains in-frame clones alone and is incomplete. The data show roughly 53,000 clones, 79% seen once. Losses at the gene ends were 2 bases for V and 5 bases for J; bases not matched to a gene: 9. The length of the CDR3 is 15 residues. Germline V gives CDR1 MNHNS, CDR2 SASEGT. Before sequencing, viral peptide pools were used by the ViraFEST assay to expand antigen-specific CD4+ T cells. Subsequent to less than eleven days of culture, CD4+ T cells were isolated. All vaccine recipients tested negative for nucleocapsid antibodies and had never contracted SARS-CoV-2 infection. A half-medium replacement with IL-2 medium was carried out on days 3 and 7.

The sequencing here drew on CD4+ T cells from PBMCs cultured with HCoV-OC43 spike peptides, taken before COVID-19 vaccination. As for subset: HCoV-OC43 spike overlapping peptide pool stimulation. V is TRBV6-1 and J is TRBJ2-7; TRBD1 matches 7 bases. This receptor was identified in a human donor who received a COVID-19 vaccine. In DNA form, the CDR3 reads TGTGCCAGCAGTGAACCGGGACAGCTTTCGCACGAGCAGTACGTC. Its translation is CASSEPGQLSHEQYV.